Below, 21 T cell receptor beta chains from the same sample are listed, as sequenced in a study of PD-1 blockade in classical Hodgkin lymphoma. All trial patients relapsed after autologous stem cell transplantation. The assay was immunoSEQ multiplex PCR, and TCRdb's table has in-frame clones only and misses some. The sample holds 100,000 to 120,000 clones, 80% to 90% seen once. Sequenced here: peripheral blood mononuclear cells (PBMCs), sampled before the second cycle of nivolumab. Receptors originate from a human donor with classical Hodgkin lymphoma.

The genes are TRBV4-1 and TRBJ2-7; TRBD2 agrees at 9 bases. Germline lookup yields CDR1 MGHRA and CDR2 YSYEKL. The junction had 3 bases not matched to a gene; V was cut back by 4 bases and J by 5 bases. There are 13 residues in the CDR3. The CDR3 loop reads CASSPSGVNEQYF. The CDR3 DNA sequence: TGCGCCAGCAGCCCTAGCGGGGTGAACGAGCAGTACTTC.

The V gene is TRBV28, the J gene TRBJ1-4, with 9 bases lining up with TRBD1. The germline V gene has CDR1 MDHEN and CDR2 SYDVKM. After removal of 4 bases from V and 6 bases from J, the junction contained 6 bases not matched to a gene. The CDR3 runs to 15 residues. CDR3 in amino acids: CASSSSGTGHEKLFF. The CDR3 DNA is TGTGCCAGCAGTTCGTCCGGGACAGGGCATGAAAAACTGTTTTTT.

J is TRBJ1-1 and V is TRBV27, with no clear D. Per the germline V gene, CDR1 is MNHEY and CDR2 is SMNVEV (reference sequence). There are 18 residues in the CDR3. Trimming took off 3 bases at V and 0 bases at J, with 20 bases between the two ends. In DNA, the CDR3 is TGTGCCAGCAGTTTTTCACCGTCCTTAAGGGTAATGAACACTGAAGCTTTCTTT. Its translation: CASSFSPSLRVMNTEAFF.

Only a few counts were recorded for this clone. The chain is built from TRBV6-1 and TRBJ2-2; D might be TRBD2 (6 bases). This CDR3 region has 14 residues. With 4 bases removed from V and 7 bases from J, the gap between germline ends came to 13 bases. Germline CDR1 reads MNHNS; CDR2 reads SASEGT. CDR3 residues: CASSVELAGGELFF. The CDR3 nucleotides are TGTGCCAGCAGTGTAGAACTAGCTGGCGGGGAGCTGTTTTTT.

The V and J genes are TRBV6-5 and TRBJ2-5; possibly TRBD2 for D (6 bases). This CDR3 region has 13 residues. Trimming stripped 5 bases from V and 5 bases from J, with 12 bases between. From germline, CDR1 is MNHEY and CDR2 SVGAGI. The CDR3 DNA reads TGTGCCAGCAGTACGGGAGCCTCGGAGACCCAGTACTTC. Translated: CASSTGASETQYF.

This sequence joins TRBV2 and TRBJ2-1; 9 positions match TRBD1. The germline CDR1 and CDR2 sequences are SNHLY and FYNNEI. The ends lost 2 bases at V and 6 bases at J; junction bases unmatched: 17. CDR3 size: 19 residues. In nucleotides, the CDR3 is TGTGCCAGCAGTGAATTCGGGACAGGGTTTATTTTTTCTCCCAATGAGCAGTTCTTC. Amino acid sequence: CASSEFGTGFIFSPNEQFF. The complete variable domain, with remaining parts taken from reference TRBV2 and TRBJ2-1, reads EPEVTQTPSHQVTQMGQEVILRCVPISNHLYFYWYRQILGQKVEFLVSFYNNEISEKSEIFDDQFSVERPDGSNFTLKIRSTKLEDSAMYFCASSEFGTGFIFSPNEQFFGPGTRLTVL.

This chain links TRBV18 with TRBJ2-5, with D hard to call. V shed 6 bases and J shed 4 bases, with 6 bases lying between them. Germline lookup yields CDR1 KGHSH and CDR2 LQKENI. The CDR3 length is 11 residues. The CDR3 loop reads CASSPGETQYF. As DNA, the CDR3 is TGTGCCAGCTCCCCAGGAGAGACCCAGTACTTC.

V and J are TRBV28 and TRBJ2-7; D gene unclear. This CDR3 is 12 amino acids long. Looked up from germline, CDR1 is MDHEN and CDR2 is SYDVKM. V lost 4 bases and J 6 bases, leaving 10 bases between the germline ends. CDR3 sequence reads: CASSYWTIEQYF. The CDR3 coding sequence is TGTGCCAGCAGTTACTGGACGATCGAGCAGTACTTC.

The chain employs TRBV7-2 and TRBJ2-3, with 9 bases lining up with TRBD2. Germline CDR1 is SGHTA and CDR2 is FQGNSA. Trimming at V came to 5 bases and at J to 2 bases, leaving 8 bases not matched to a gene. CDR3 length: 16 residues. The CDR3, as DNA: TGTGCCAGCAGCGCACGACTAGCGGCGACCACAGATACGCAGTATTTT. As protein: CASSARLAATTDTQYF. The variable domain in full, with the rest retrieved from reference TRBV7-2 and TRBJ2-3, is GAGVSQSPSNKVTEKGKDVELRCDPISGHTALYWYRQSLGQGLEFLIYFQGNSAPDKSGLPSDRFSAERTGGSVSTLTIQRTQQEDSAVYLCASSARLAATTDTQYFGPGTRLTVL.

The chain carries TRBV7-2 and TRBJ2-3; D uncertain. V was shortened by 5 bases and J by 2 bases, with 2 bases between the two germline ends. CDR1 SGHTA and CDR2 FQGNSA come from the germline V gene. The length of the CDR3 is 11 residues. The CDR3 sequence is CASSHTDTQYF. Written as DNA, the CDR3 is TGTGCCAGCAGCCACACAGATACGCAGTATTTT.

The rearrangement links TRBV7-9 to TRBJ2-7, with D unclear. Per the germline V gene, CDR1 is SEHNR and CDR2 is FQNEAQ (reference sequence). V was trimmed by 5 bases and J by 5 bases, leaving 10 bases between them. CDR3 length: 12 amino acids. CDR3 nucleotide sequence: TGTGCCAGCAGCCCCCGAGGCGACGAGCAGTACTTC. Translating gives CASSPRGDEQYF.

CDR3 in amino acids: CASSPYNRGPGELFF. The CDR3 region has the DNA TGTGCCAGCAGCCCCTACAACAGGGGGCCCGGGGAGCTGTTTTTT. The chain uses TRBV11-3 and TRBJ2-2, with 9 bases identical to TRBD1. The CDR3 runs to 15 residues. The ends lost 5 bases at V and 6 bases at J; junction bases unmatched: 7. From germline, CDR1 is SGHNT and CDR2 YENEEA.

The chain combines TRBV5-1 with TRBJ2-6; D is perhaps TRBD1 (5 bases). Between the trimmed V and J ends, which lost 4 bases and 4 bases, there was a span of 12 bases. The CDR3 is 15 residues long. The V gene's germline CDR1 is SGHRS and CDR2 YFSETQ. DNA for the CDR3: TGCGCCAGCAGCCCTGGACAACCCGGGGCCAACGTCCTGACTTTC. The encoded protein is CASSPGQPGANVLTF.

The chain has TRBV11-1 and TRBJ1-1; D gene unclear. Germline CDR1 is SGHAT and CDR2 is FQDESV (reference sequence). This CDR3 is 12 amino acids long. Trimming removed 2 bases at V and 8 bases at J, with 9 bases between. The CDR3 DNA reads TGTGCCAGCAGCTTATTCTCCGGGGAAGCTTTCTTT. Translated, it gives CASSLFSGEAFF.

V is TRBV5-1 and J is TRBJ2-5; 12 nucleotides agree with TRBD2. The CDR3 runs 16 residues. Germline loops: CDR1 SGHRS, CDR2 YFSETQ. The V segment lost 0 bases and the J segment 6 bases; nucleotides outside the gene matches: 6. The CDR3 DNA reads TGCGCCAGCAGCTTGGTGAGGACTAGCGGGGCAAAGACCCAGTACTTC. Its translation: CASSLVRTSGAKTQYF.

The V gene is TRBV10-3, the J gene TRBJ1-1, with 8 nucleotides matching TRBD1. The CDR3 consists of 13 residues. Looked up from germline, CDR1 is ENHRY and CDR2 is SYGVKD. The V gene end was trimmed by 7 bases and the J gene end by 5 bases; junction bases not matched to a gene: 6. The chain's CDR3 is CAINRGLETEAFF. Here the CDR3 DNA reads TGTGCCATCAACAGGGGGTTGGAAACTGAAGCTTTCTTT.

This chain uses TRBV5-1 with TRBJ2-2; the D is unclear. The CDR3 runs 14 residues. V was shortened by 0 bases and J by 4 bases, with 7 bases between the two germline ends. Germline CDR1 SGHRS, CDR2 YFSETQ. The CDR3 sequence is CASSLDVRTGELFF. CDR3 sequence (DNA): TGCGCCAGCAGCTTGGATGTCCGCACCGGGGAGCTGTTTTTT.

The chain uses TRBV4-1 and TRBJ1-2, with 12 bases fitting TRBD1. Germline assignment: CDR1 MGHRA and CDR2 YSYEKL. The junction had 5 bases not matched to a gene; V was cut back by 3 bases and J by 6 bases. The CDR3 spans 15 residues. The CDR3 protein is CASSHRDRGLDGYTF. The CDR3 nucleotides read TGCGCCAGCAGCCATAGGGACAGGGGGCTGGATGGCTACACCTTC.

J is TRBJ2-7 and V is TRBV6-5; D is uncertain. The CDR3 is made up of 13 amino acids. From germline, CDR1 is MNHEY and CDR2 SVGAGI. Trimming took 3 bases from V and 5 from J, leaving 11 bases between them. The CDR3 is CASSYLRRDEQYF. The CDR3 coding sequence is TGTGCCAGCAGTTATCTTCGACGGGACGAGCAGTACTTC.

The gene calls are TRBV19 and TRBJ1-1, with 7 nucleotides matching TRBD1. The trim removed 7 bases at V and 4 bases at J, leaving 3 bases unmatched. The CDR3 spans 12 residues. CDR1 LNHDA and CDR2 SQIVND come from the germline V gene (reference sequence). CDR3 protein: CASTTGITEAFF. The CDR3 bases are TGTGCCAGTACGACAGGGATCACTGAAGCTTTCTTT. The full variable domain, with the rest looked up from reference TRBV19 and TRBJ1-1, is DGGITQSPKYLFRKEGQNVTLSCEQNLNHDAMYWYRQDPGQGLRLIYYSQIVNDFQKGDIAEGYSVSREKKESFPLTVTSAQKNPTAFYLCASTTGITEAFFGQGTRLTVV.

This clone occurred once. CDR3 protein: CASRKIDGETYEQYF. The CDR3 region has the DNA TGTGCCAGCAGAAAAATCGACGGGGAGACCTACGAGCAGTACTTC. This chain uses TRBV28 with TRBJ2-7; possible D gene TRBD2, 5 bases. Trimming took off 6 bases at V and 2 bases at J, with 17 bases between the two ends. Germline V gene data show CDR1 as MDHEN and CDR2 as SYDVKM. There are 15 residues in the CDR3.